The 6 T cell receptor beta chains listed next were all sequenced from one sample in a study of T cell responses to AZD1222 COVID-19 vaccine. The assay was immunoSEQ multiplex PCR, and TCRdb's table has in-frame clones only and misses some. The sample shows about 88,000 clones, around nine tenths of them seen only once. The specimen was peripheral blood, collected on day 0 of AZD1222 vaccination. Receptors originate from an adult in good health.

The chain links TRBV19 to TRBJ1-1; the D is unclear. Looked up from germline, CDR1 is LNHDA and CDR2 is SQIVND (reference sequence). V lost 7 bases to trimming and J lost 0 bases, with 9 bases between them. The CDR3 length is 13 residues. The CDR3 reads CASMKAMNTEAFF. DNA of the CDR3: TGTGCCAGTATGAAGGCCATGAACACTGAAGCTTTCTTT. The whole variable domain, filled in from reference TRBV19 and TRBJ1-1, reads DGGITQSPKYLFRKEGQNVTLSCEQNLNHDAMYWYRQDPGQGLRLIYYSQIVNDFQKGDIAEGYSVSREKKESFPLTVTSAQKNPTAFYLCASMKAMNTEAFFGQGTRLTVV.

This rearrangement joins TRBV2 to TRBJ2-7; tentatively, D is TRBD1 (5 bases). The CDR3 consists of 16 residues. The V end was cut by 6 bases, the J end by 1 base, with 19 bases between. Germline V gene data show CDR1 as SNHLY and CDR2 as FYNNEI. In nucleotides, the CDR3 is TGTGCCAGCAGCGACCGCAGGGATTACCTGTCCTACGAGCAGTACTTC. This encodes CASSDRRDYLSYEQYF.

V is TRBV7-8 and J is TRBJ2-7; D is possibly TRBD2 (6 bases). Trimming removed 5 bases at V and 0 bases at J, with 14 bases between. The CDR3 runs to 15 residues. Germline loops: CDR1 SGHVS, CDR2 FQNEAQ. In nucleotides, the CDR3 is TGTGCCAGCAGCACCCACAGACTAGTCTCCTACGAGCAGTACTTC. Translation: CASSTHRLVSYEQYF.

The rearrangement links TRBV3-1 (or the pseudogene TRBV3-2) to TRBJ1-1; 7 nucleotides match TRBD1. V lost 4 bases to trimming and J lost 5 bases; unmatched junction nucleotides: 10. Germline V lookup: CDR1 LGHDT, CDR2 YNNKEL (reference sequence). This CDR3 is built from 15 residues. The DNA for the CDR3 is TGTGCCAGCAGCCCCGAGACAGGGTTTGGAACTGAAGCTTTCTTT. It codes for CASSPETGFGTEAFF.

J is TRBJ2-3 and V is TRBV19, with a weak D call TRBD2 (7 bases). Germline V gene sequence: CDR1 LNHDA, CDR2 SQIVND (reference sequence). V dropped 3 bases and J dropped 6 bases, with 19 bases sitting between them. The CDR3 runs 16 residues. The CDR3 sequence: CASSIGGAEIGDTQYF. The CDR3 DNA reads TGTGCCAGTAGTATTGGGGGGGCTGAAATTGGGGATACGCAGTATTTT.

The chain recombines TRBV19 with TRBJ1-5, with D perhaps TRBD1 (6 bases). The CDR3 contains 11 residues. With 5 bases removed from V and 10 bases from J, the gap between germline ends came to 9 bases. Germline loops: CDR1 LNHDA, CDR2 SQIVND (reference sequence). In DNA form, the CDR3 reads TGTGCCAGTAGTCTGGGGGGCCCCCAGCATTTT. Protein: CASSLGGPQHF.